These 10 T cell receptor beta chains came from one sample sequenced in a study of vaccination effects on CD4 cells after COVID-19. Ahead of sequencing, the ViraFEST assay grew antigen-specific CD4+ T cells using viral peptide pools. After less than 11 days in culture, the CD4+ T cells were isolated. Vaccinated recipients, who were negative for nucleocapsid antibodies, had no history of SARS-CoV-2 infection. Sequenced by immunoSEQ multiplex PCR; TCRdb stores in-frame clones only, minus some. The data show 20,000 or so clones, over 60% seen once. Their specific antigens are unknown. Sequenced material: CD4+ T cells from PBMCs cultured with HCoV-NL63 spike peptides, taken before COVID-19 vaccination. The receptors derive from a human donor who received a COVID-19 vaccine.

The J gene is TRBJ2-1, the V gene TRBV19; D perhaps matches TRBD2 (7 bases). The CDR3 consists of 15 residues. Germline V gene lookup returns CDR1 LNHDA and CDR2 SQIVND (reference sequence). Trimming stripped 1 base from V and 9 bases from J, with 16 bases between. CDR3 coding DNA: TGTGCCAGTAGTATAGTGGGGGGGCCTTCTCCTGAGCAGTTCTTC. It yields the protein CASSIVGGPSPEQFF.

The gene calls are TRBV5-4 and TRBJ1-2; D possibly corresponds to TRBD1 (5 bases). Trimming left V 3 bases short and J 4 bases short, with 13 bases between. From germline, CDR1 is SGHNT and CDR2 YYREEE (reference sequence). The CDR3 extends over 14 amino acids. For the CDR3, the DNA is TGTGCCAGCAGCTCAACAGGCCGGAGCTATGGCTACACCTTC. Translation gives CASSSTGRSYGYTF.

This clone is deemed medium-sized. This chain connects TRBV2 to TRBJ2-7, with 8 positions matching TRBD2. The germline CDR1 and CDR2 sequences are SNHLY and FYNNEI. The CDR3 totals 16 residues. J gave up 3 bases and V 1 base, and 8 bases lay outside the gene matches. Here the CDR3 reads CASSEGSGGLDYEQYF. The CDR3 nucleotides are TGTGCCAGCAGTGAAGGTTCGGGGGGGCTTGACTACGAGCAGTACTTC.

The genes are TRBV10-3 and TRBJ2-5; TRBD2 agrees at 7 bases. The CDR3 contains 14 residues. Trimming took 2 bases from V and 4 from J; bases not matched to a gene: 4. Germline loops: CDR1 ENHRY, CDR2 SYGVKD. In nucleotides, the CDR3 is TGTGCCATCAGTGAGCCGGGCGGGGGAGAGACCCAGTACTTC. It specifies CAISEPGGGETQYF.

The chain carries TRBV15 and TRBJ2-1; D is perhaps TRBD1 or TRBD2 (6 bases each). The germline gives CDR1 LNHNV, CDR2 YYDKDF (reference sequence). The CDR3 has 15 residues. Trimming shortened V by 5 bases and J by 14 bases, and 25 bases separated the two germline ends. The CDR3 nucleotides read TGTGCCACCAGCTTTGGGGGGCAGGGGCCAACATATGAGTTCTTC. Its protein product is CATSFGGQGPTYEFF.

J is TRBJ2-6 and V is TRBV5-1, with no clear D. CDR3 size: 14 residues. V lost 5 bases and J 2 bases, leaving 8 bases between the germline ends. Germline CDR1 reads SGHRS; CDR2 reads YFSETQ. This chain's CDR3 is CASRDPTGANVLTF. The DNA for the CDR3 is TGCGCCAGCAGAGACCCCACTGGGGCCAACGTCCTGACTTTC.

The CDR3 nucleotides are TGTGCCAGCAGTCGGTCTGGACTAGCGGGAGCCGAGCAGTACTTC. Protein sequence: CASSRSGLAGAEQYF. The chain carries TRBV2 and TRBJ2-7; 13 bases line up with TRBD2. The CDR3 runs to 15 residues. V lost 5 bases, J lost 6 bases, and 7 bases stayed unmatched. Germline-derived CDR1 and CDR2 are SNHLY and FYNNEI.

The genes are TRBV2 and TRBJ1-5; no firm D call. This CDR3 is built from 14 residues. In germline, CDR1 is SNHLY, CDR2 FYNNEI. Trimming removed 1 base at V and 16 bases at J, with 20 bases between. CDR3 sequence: CASSEVGSGVGPHF. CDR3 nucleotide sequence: TGTGCCAGCAGTGAAGTAGGATCCGGGGTGGGTCCCCATTTT.

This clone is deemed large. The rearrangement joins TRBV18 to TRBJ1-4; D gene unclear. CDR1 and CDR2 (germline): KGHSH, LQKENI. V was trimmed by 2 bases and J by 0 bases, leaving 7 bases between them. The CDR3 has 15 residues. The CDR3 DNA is TGTGCCAGCTCACCAAGACGGACAACTAATGAAAAACTGTTTTTT. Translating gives CASSPRRTTNEKLFF.

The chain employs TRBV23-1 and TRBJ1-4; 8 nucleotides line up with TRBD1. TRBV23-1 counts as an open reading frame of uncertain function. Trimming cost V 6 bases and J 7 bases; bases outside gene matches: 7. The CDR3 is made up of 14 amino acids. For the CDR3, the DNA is TGCGCCAGCAGCCTGACAGGGGTCGGTGAAAAACTGTTTTTT. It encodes CASSLTGVGEKLFF.